These 22 T cell receptor beta chains share one sample of origin, sequenced in a study of OX40 agonist ivuxolimab in advanced cancers. Produced via immunoSEQ multiplex PCR; TCRdb's table is partial and in-frame only. The table has under 100,000 clones, 89% seen once. Specimen: CD4+ or CD8+ T cells sorted from blood, collected in a trial of the OX40 agonist ivuxolimab. Source of these receptors: an adult with an advanced solid tumor such as melanoma, head and neck, liver or kidney cancer.

The V gene is TRBV6-4, the J gene TRBJ2-7; D is undetermined. There are 14 residues in the CDR3. The V end was cut by 8 bases, the J end by 0 bases, with 14 bases between. The germline V gene encodes CDR1 MRHNA and CDR2 SNTAGT. This CDR3 is CASAVDTDSYEQYF. The CDR3 nucleotides are TGTGCCAGCGCGGTTGACACGGACTCCTACGAGCAGTACTTC.

Remarks on this clone: Other DNA sequences in the same sample also yield this CDR3. The chain uses TRBV7-9 and TRBJ1-4; D call uncertain. Germline V gene sequence: CDR1 SEHNR, CDR2 FQNEAQ (reference sequence). The CDR3 is 11 amino acids. Trimming left V 5 bases short and J 4 bases short, with 2 bases between. The CDR3 sequence is CASSLNEKLFF. The CDR3 DNA follows: TGTGCCAGCAGCCTTAATGAAAAACTGTTTTTT.

The chain is built from TRBV27 and TRBJ2-7, with 7 positions matching TRBD1. Germline lookup yields CDR1 MNHEY and CDR2 SMNVEV (reference sequence). This CDR3 has 17 amino acids. Trimming at V came to 6 bases and at J to 3 bases, leaving 17 bases not matched to a gene. CDR3 amino acids: CASSRRGTQGNFYEQYF. For the CDR3, the DNA is TGTGCCAGCAGCCGCAGGGGGACACAAGGGAACTTCTACGAGCAGTACTTC.

The chain combines TRBV7-9 with TRBJ1-1; no reliable D call. The CDR3 extends over 13 amino acids. V shed 5 bases and J shed 5 bases, with 12 bases lying between them. Germline-derived CDR1 and CDR2 are SEHNR and FQNEAQ (reference sequence). The CDR3 coding sequence is TGTGCCAGCAGCCGTCAAAGGGATACTGAAGCTTTCTTT. Amino acid sequence: CASSRQRDTEAFF. The full variable domain, completed using reference TRBV7-9 and TRBJ1-1, is DTGVSQNPRHKITKRGQNVTFRCDPISEHNRLYWYRQTLGQGPEFLTYFQNEAQLEKSRLLSDRFSAERPKGSFSTLEIQRTEQGDSAMYLCASSRQRDTEAFFGQGTRLTVV.

The chain carries TRBV5-3 and TRBJ2-3; D might be TRBD2 (6 bases). TRBV5-3 is classed as an ORF, of uncertain function. The CDR3 loop spans 16 amino acids. V lost 4 bases, J lost 1 base, and 16 bases lay in between. CDR3 amino acids: CARSGRLVLGTDTQYF. Here the CDR3 DNA reads TGTGCCAGAAGCGGTCGACTAGTCCTCGGCACAGATACGCAGTATTTT.

Points on this clone: The DNA is omitted, as the CDR3 cannot be located on it reliably, and the CDR3 follows TCRdb's listing. Other nucleotide sequences from this sample produce the same CDR3. This chain links TRBV30 with TRBJ2-3; TRBD2 reflects the table's D call only, with no check against the DNA. The CDR3 sequence runs 15 residues, both termini included. CDR1 and CDR2 from the germline V gene are GTSNPN and SVGIG (reference sequence). CDR3 residues: CAWSVWGRGTDTQYF.

The chain carries TRBV7-9 and TRBJ1-4; 10 nucleotides match TRBD1. Germline V gives CDR1 SEHNR, CDR2 FQNEAQ (reference sequence). Trimming at V came to 4 bases and at J to 3 bases, leaving 2 bases not matched to a gene. The CDR3 has 15 amino acids. The CDR3 nucleotides are TGTGCCAGCAGCTGGGGACAGGGGCCTAATGAAAAACTGTTTTTT. Its protein product is CASSWGQGPNEKLFF.

This clone was picked up one time. The gene calls are TRBV7-3 and TRBJ2-3; no reliable D call. Germline V lookup: CDR1 SGHTA, CDR2 FQGTGA. Trimming removed 0 bases from V and 2 bases from J, with 9 bases in between. The CDR3 loop spans 15 amino acids. CDR3 residues: CASSLTGITTDTQYF. CDR3 nucleotide sequence: TGTGCCAGCAGCTTAACAGGGATCACCACAGATACGCAGTATTTT.

This sequence joins TRBV19 and TRBJ1-5, with no clear D. This CDR3 has 14 residues. V was trimmed by 7 bases and J by 4 bases, leaving 14 bases between them. Germline V gene lookup returns CDR1 LNHDA and CDR2 SQIVND (reference sequence). The CDR3, as DNA: TGTGCCAGTAATTACCGGGAAGGAAATCAGCCCCAGCATTTT. Protein: CASNYREGNQPQHF.

The gene calls are TRBV11-1 and TRBJ2-7; D unclear. V was pared by 5 bases and J by 6 bases, with 14 bases between. The length of the CDR3 is 13 residues. Germline lookup yields CDR1 SGHAT and CDR2 FQDESV (reference sequence). The CDR3 sequence is CASSRVGPSEQYF. The CDR3 DNA follows: TGTGCCAGCAGCCGGGTAGGGCCGAGCGAGCAGTACTTC.

A word on this clone: The sample holds other DNA sequences that translate to the same CDR3. This sequence joins TRBV9 and TRBJ1-1, with D hard to call. V was clipped by 0 bases and J by 0 bases, with 9 bases between them. The CDR3 contains 15 residues. In germline, CDR1 is SGDLS, CDR2 YYNGEE. The CDR3 DNA follows: TGTGCCAGCAGCGTAGGGGCCCAAATGAACACTGAAGCTTTCTTT. Translation: CASSVGAQMNTEAFF.

The V and J genes are TRBV19 and TRBJ1-1; 10 positions agree with TRBD1. Looked up from germline, CDR1 is LNHDA and CDR2 is SQIVND (reference sequence). With 4 bases clipped from V and 5 bases from J, the junction kept 10 bases outside the gene matches. The CDR3 is 16 amino acids. CDR3 loop: CASSRDRGRGNTEAFF. CDR3 coding DNA: TGTGCCAGTAGTAGAGACAGGGGGCGAGGTAATACTGAAGCTTTCTTT.

This chain uses TRBV5-1 with TRBJ2-3, with unresolved D. Germline V gene sequence: CDR1 SGHRS, CDR2 YFSETQ. The CDR3 is 14 amino acids. The V gene lost 0 bases and the J gene lost 6 bases, with 11 bases spanning the gap. In DNA, the CDR3 is TGCGCCAGCAGCTTGGCCACGAAAGAGGATACGCAGTATTTT. This sequence encodes CASSLATKEDTQYF.

This CDR3 is CASSPRGTDTQYF. In DNA, the CDR3 is TGTGCCAGCAGTCCAAGGGGGACAGATACGCAGTATTTT. The V and J genes are TRBV7-9 and TRBJ2-3; tentative D call: TRBD1 (6 bases). This CDR3 is built from 13 residues. Germline V CDR1 and CDR2: SEHNR, FQNEAQ (reference sequence). V was cut by 6 bases and J by 3 bases, with 10 bases left in between.

The chain uses TRBV7-2 and TRBJ2-5; D uncertain. This CDR3 has 13 amino acids. Germline V lookup: CDR1 SGHTA, CDR2 FQGNSA. Deletions cut 5 bases from V and 0 bases from J, with 7 bases between. The CDR3 loop is CASSGPNQETQYF. The CDR3 bases are TGTGCCAGCAGCGGACCTAACCAAGAGACCCAGTACTTC.

The chain is built from TRBV19 and TRBJ1-2; 8 nucleotides line up with TRBD1. CDR1 is LNHDA, CDR2 SQIVND, per germline (reference sequence). The length of the CDR3 is 16 residues. After removal of 2 bases from V and 7 bases from J, the junction contained 12 bases not matched to a gene. The CDR3 bases are TGTGCCAGTAGTATATCTCCGGCAGGGGGCAAATTTGGCTACACCTTC. This gives the protein CASSISPAGGKFGYTF.

This clone showed up just once. Different DNA sequences within this sample yield the same CDR3. This chain connects TRBV30 to TRBJ1-5; D remains ambiguous. Germline V CDR1 and CDR2: GTSNPN, SVGIG (reference sequence). The length of the CDR3 is 17 residues. The ends were cut back, 0 bases at V and 2 bases at J, with 17 bases in the middle. CDR3 sequence: CAWSVGGSGEGNQPQHF. The CDR3 coding sequence is TGTGCCTGGAGTGTAGGCGGGAGCGGCGAGGGCAATCAGCCCCAGCATTTT.

The chain links TRBV6-5 to TRBJ1-5; D might be TRBD1 (5 bases). Deletions cut 6 bases from V and 1 base from J, with 13 bases between. Germline CDR1 MNHEY, CDR2 SVGAGI. The CDR3 is 15 amino acids. Written as DNA, the CDR3 is TGTGCCAGCAGGTCGACAGAAACAAGCAATCAGCCCCAGCATTTT. Residues: CASRSTETSNQPQHF.

The chain carries TRBV27 and TRBJ2-7; TRBD1 matches at 9 bases. The V gene's germline CDR1 is MNHEY and CDR2 SMNVEV (reference sequence). CDR3 length equals 14 residues. Losses at the gene ends were 5 bases for V and 6 bases for J; bases not matched to a gene: 8. The CDR3 DNA sequence: TGTGCCAGCAGTAGGGACAGGGCTCAAAGCGAGCAGTACTTC. It is translated as CASSRDRAQSEQYF.

CDR3 DNA: TGCGCCAGCAGATCTGGGGCCAACGTCCTGACTTTC. Translated, it gives CASRSGANVLTF. The V gene is TRBV5-1, the J gene TRBJ2-6, with D unclear. The V end lost 5 bases, the J end lost 1 base, and 1 base lay between the germline ends. The length of the CDR3 is 12 residues. CDR1 is SGHRS and CDR2 is YFSETQ in the germline V gene.

V gene TRBV5-4 combines with J gene TRBJ2-2, with 8 bases that match TRBD2. CDR1 is SGHNT and CDR2 is YYREEE in the germline V gene (reference sequence). V lost 1 base, J lost 1 base, and 3 bases stayed unmatched. The CDR3 covers 16 residues. As DNA, the CDR3 is TGTGCCAGCAGCTTGCGTCGGGAGGGGAACACCGGGGAGCTGTTTTTT. As protein: CASSLRREGNTGELFF.

This clone was found a few times. This chain joins TRBV7-9 and TRBJ2-2; perhaps TRBD2 as D (7 bases). The germline V gene encodes CDR1 SEHNR and CDR2 FQNEAQ (reference sequence). Trimming stripped 6 bases from V and 6 bases from J, with 14 bases between. CDR3 length equals 14 residues. CDR3 sequence (DNA): TGTGCCAGCAGGGTCGGGGGGCGAGCCGGGGAGCTGTTTTTT. Its protein product is CASRVGGRAGELFF.